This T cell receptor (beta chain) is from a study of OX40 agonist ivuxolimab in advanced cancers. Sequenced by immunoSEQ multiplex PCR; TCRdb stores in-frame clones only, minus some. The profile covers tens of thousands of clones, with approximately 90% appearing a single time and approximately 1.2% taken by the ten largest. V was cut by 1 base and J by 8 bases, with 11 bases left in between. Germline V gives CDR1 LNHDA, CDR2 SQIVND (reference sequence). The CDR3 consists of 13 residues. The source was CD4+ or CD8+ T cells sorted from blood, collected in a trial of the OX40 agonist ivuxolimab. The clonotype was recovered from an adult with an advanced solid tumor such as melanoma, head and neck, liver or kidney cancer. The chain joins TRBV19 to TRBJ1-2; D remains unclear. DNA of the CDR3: TGTGCCAGTAGTATAGTCCTCATGCGGGGCTACACCTTC. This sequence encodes CASSIVLMRGYTF.